A single sample is the source of the 11 T cell receptor beta chains below, sequenced in a study of technical replicates of blood from a few donors. Only in-frame clones appear in the TCRdb table, and some are missing; sequencing was by immunoSEQ multiplex PCR. Among over 85,000 clones listed, approximately 94% were seen once. Sequenced input: T cells isolated from PBMCs. These receptors were collected from a human donor in good health.

The rearrangement joins TRBV11-2 to TRBJ1-2; D is uncertain. The ends were cut back, 4 bases at V and 0 bases at J, with 21 bases in the middle. CDR3 length: 18 amino acids. Germline CDR1 SGHAT, CDR2 FQNNGV. CDR3 protein: CASSSYPTRRESNYGYTF. CDR3 nucleotides: TGTGCCAGCAGCTCCTACCCCACTAGGAGGGAGTCTAACTATGGCTACACCTTC.

V and J are TRBV2 and TRBJ1-1; tentatively, D is TRBD1 (5 bases). The germline gives CDR1 SNHLY, CDR2 FYNNEI. The CDR3 consists of 12 residues. V was clipped by 7 bases and J by 6 bases, with 12 bases between them. DNA of the CDR3: TGTGCCAGCAAGCGGGGAGGGGCTGAAGCTTTCTTT. It is translated as CASKRGGAEAFF.

The rearrangement uses TRBV7-6 and TRBJ2-1; 7 nucleotides align to TRBD2. With 5 bases clipped from V and 4 bases from J, the junction kept 5 bases outside the gene matches. This CDR3 has 14 amino acids. Per germline, CDR1 SGHVS and CDR2 FNYEAQ. The CDR3 spells CASSPGAGYNEQFF. The DNA of the CDR3 is TGTGCCAGCAGCCCTGGAGCGGGGTACAATGAGCAGTTCTTC.

A remark on this clone: At one boundary the junction diverges from the germline segment, which might be a read error. This chain connects TRBV7-9 to TRBJ1-1; maybe TRBD1 (6 bases). Germline loops: CDR1 SEHNR, CDR2 FQNEAQ (reference sequence). There are 14 residues in the CDR3. This CDR3 reads CASKRTEADTEAFF. CDR3 DNA: TGTGCGAGCAAAAGGACAGAGGCGGACACTGAAGCTTTCTTT.

This chain connects TRBV28 to TRBJ1-1, with unresolved D. Trimming stripped 4 bases from V and 8 bases from J, with 5 bases between. From germline, CDR1 is MDHEN and CDR2 SYDVKM. The CDR3 loop spans 10 amino acids. This chain's CDR3 is CASSSGEAFF. DNA for the CDR3: TGTGCCAGCAGTTCGGGAGAAGCTTTCTTT.

The chain joins TRBV19 to TRBJ1-5; possible D gene TRBD1, 6 bases. V was shortened by 6 bases and J by 2 bases, with 8 bases between the two germline ends. CDR1 and CDR2 (germline): LNHDA, SQIVND (reference sequence). The CDR3 covers 13 residues. This CDR3 reads CASSNRGNQPQHF. The CDR3, as DNA: TGTGCCAGTAGCAACAGGGGCAATCAGCCCCAGCATTTT.

This sequence joins TRBV10-2 and TRBJ1-5; 10 positions agree with TRBD1. The CDR3 extends over 14 amino acids. Trimming took 8 bases from V and 0 from J; bases not matched to a gene: 1. Germline loops: CDR1 WSHSY, CDR2 SAAADI. The CDR3 DNA follows: TGCGCCAGCGGGACAGGGGTTAGCAATCAGCCCCAGCATTTT. This sequence encodes CASGTGVSNQPQHF.

The chain employs TRBV5-1 and TRBJ2-1; no clear D gene. Germline CDR1 reads SGHRS; CDR2 reads YFSETQ. V was trimmed by 3 bases and J by 4 bases, leaving 11 bases between them. There are 14 residues in the CDR3. The chain's CDR3 is CASSSIPPYNEQFF. As DNA, the CDR3 is TGCGCCAGCAGCTCTATCCCGCCGTACAATGAGCAGTTCTTC.

This chain uses TRBV5-6 with TRBJ1-1; no definite D call. The CDR3 loop spans 12 amino acids. V lost 2 bases, J lost 3 bases, and 5 bases lay in between. Germline V CDR1 and CDR2: SGHDT, YYEEEE. CDR3 nucleotides: TGTGCCAGCAGCTTTTCGGACACTGAAGCTTTCTTT. Protein sequence: CASSFSDTEAFF.

CDR3 DNA: TGTGCCAGCAGTTCGTGGACAGGGAACAATGAGCAGTTCTTC. It translates to CASSSWTGNNEQFF. The rearrangement joins TRBV7-2 to TRBJ2-1; TRBD1 aligns across 8 bases. This CDR3 comprises 14 residues. V shed 6 bases and J 5 bases; nucleotides not matched to a gene: 6. The germline CDR1 and CDR2 sequences are SGHTA and FQGNSA.

This chain connects TRBV2 to TRBJ1-2, with 7 bases identical to TRBD1. Germline CDR1 is SNHLY and CDR2 is FYNNEI. The V and J ends lost 11 bases and 5 bases, in that order; junction bases with no gene match: 17. There are 15 residues in the CDR3. CDR3 DNA sequence: TGTGCCGGAGTTCCTGACAGGGAAAATTGGTATGGCTACACCTTC. This encodes CAGVPDRENWYGYTF.